This T cell receptor (beta chain) was recovered during a study of regulatory T cells in long-lasting Graves disease. In building TCR beta libraries, iRepertoire HTBI primers were used together with Arm-PCR of CDR3 regions. TCRdb re-called the multiplex PCR reads with MiXCR, one entry per CDR3 protein. The table records hundreds of thousands of distinct CDR3 sequences, 15% to 20% of them present only once. Noted time point: newly diagnosed GD, antithyroid drugs for less than 3 months. Construction of the TCR library relied on RNA isolated from PBMCs. It was by American Thyroid Association guidelines that Graves' disease was diagnosed. V was clipped by 5 bases and J by 4 bases, with 17 bases between them. There are 15 residues in the CDR3. The germline CDR1 and CDR2 sequences are MDHEN and SYDVKM.

This chain links TRBV28 with TRBJ1-1, with TRBD1 as a possible D gene (5 bases). The sequenced sample was peripheral blood mononuclear cells (PBMCs), obtained at new diagnosis, from a patient treated with antithyroid drugs. The receptor's source is a female donor with Graves disease. The CDR3, as DNA: TGTGCCAGCAGTCGGGGACTCCCGGAGGGCACTGAAGCTTTCTTT. Encoded protein: CASSRGLPEGTEAFF.